Listed below are T cell receptor beta chains from one sample, sequenced in a study of blood T cell repertoires in COVID-19. Clones were read by immunoSEQ multiplex PCR, and TCRdb kept only the in-frame ones, dropping some. Found here are around 300,000 clones, 70% to 90% of them singletons; the top ten hold 2% to 2.5%. Sequencing was done on a sample of peripheral blood. The receptors here all came from a woman under 40 who had recovered from COVID-19. The CDR3 runs from the conserved cysteine through the conserved F or W. The D gene is left open where the match is weak. Size tells how often a clone was seen (once, few, many) or the class of an expanded clone, and some rows leave it out.

v_call	d_call	j_call	cdr3_length	clone_size	cdr3_nt	cdr3_aa
TRBV5-6	-	TRBJ1-1	14	-	TGTGCCAGCAGCCCGCGAGGAGTTACCACTGAAGCTTTCTTT	CASSPRGVTTEAFF
TRBV5-4	TRBD1	TRBJ2-1	15	-	TGTGCCAGCAGGCGGGACAGGGACCCTTACAATGAGCAGTTCTTC	CASRRDRDPYNEQFF
TRBV9	TRBD2	TRBJ2-1	16	-	TGTGCCAGCAGCCCTAGCGGGAGAGTTGCCTACAATGAGCAGTTCTTC	CASSPSGRVAYNEQFF
TRBV11-3	-	TRBJ1-1	15	-	TGTGCCAGCAGCTTAGGCTACCGTATGAACACTGAAGCTTTCTTT	CASSLGYRMNTEAFF
TRBV28	-	TRBJ2-3	15	-	TGTGCCAGCAGTTTGACACCAGCTAGCACAGATACGCAGTATTTT	CASSLTPASTDTQYF
TRBV6-5	TRBD2	TRBJ2-2	14	-	TGTGCCAGCACTCGGGGAGGGCTGGACGGGGAGCTGTTTTTT	CASTRGGLDGELFF
TRBV28	-	TRBJ1-4	14	-	TGTGCCAGCAGCCGTCCGGGATTTAATGAAAAACTGTTTTTT	CASSRPGFNEKLFF
TRBV19	TRBD1	TRBJ1-6	15	-	TGTGCCAGTAGTCAGGGGGCAAAAGGGGTTTCACCCCTCCACTTT	CASSQGAKGVSPLHF
TRBV30	-	TRBJ1-5	13	-	TGTGCCTGGAGTCGAGATGCCAATCAGCCCCAGCATTTT	CAWSRDANQPQHF
TRBV5-1	-	TRBJ1-6	14	-	TGCGCCAGCAGCTGGGGACAAAGAAATTCACCCCTCCACTTT	CASSWGQRNSPLHF
TRBV20-1	TRBD1	TRBJ1-2	10	-	TGCAGTGCGACAGGGAATGGCTACACCTTC	CSATGNGYTF
TRBV5-4	-	TRBJ2-1	14	-	TGTGCCAGCAGCTTGGAAGACAGAGACAATGAGCAGTTCTTC	CASSLEDRDNEQFF
TRBV28	-	TRBJ1-1	13	-	TGTGCCAGCACCGAAGAAGACAGGTTTGAGGCTTTCTTT	CASTEEDRFEAFF
TRBV7-3	-	TRBJ2-2	14	-	TGTGCCAGCAGTCTGGACAGTTACACCGGGGAGCTGTTTTTT	CASSLDSYTGELFF
TRBV6-6	TRBD1	TRBJ2-1	14	-	TGTGCCAGCAGAACAGGGGGGCGAAACAATGAGCAGTTCTTC	CASRTGGRNNEQFF
TRBV6-5	-	TRBJ1-4	15	once	TGTGCCAGCAGTTACTCGATTCAGGCTAATGAAAAACTGTTTTTT	CASSYSIQANEKLFF
TRBV5-8	TRBD1	TRBJ1-2	11	-	TGTGCCAGCGAACGAGGGGGCGGCTACACCTTC	CASERGGGYTF